Below, 10 T cell receptor beta chains from the same sample are listed, as sequenced in a study of T cells in Graves' hyperthyroidism and ophthalmopathy. It was RNA transcripts that yielded the amplified TCR beta CDR3 regions. When the TCR CDR3 underwent first-round RT-PCR, the HTBI primer set was used. TCRdb reprocessed the multiplex PCR reads with MiXCR, giving one entry per CDR3 protein. The profile covers under 70,000 distinct CDR3 sequences, with around 50% appearing a single time and approximately 3.3% taken by the ten largest. Sample: blood. Source of these receptors: a woman in her sixties or seventies with Graves' ophthalmopathy.

The J gene is TRBJ2-2, the V gene TRBV9, with 8 bases fitting TRBD2. Germline trimming cut 0 bases from V and 11 bases from J; bases unmatched to any gene: 12. Germline assignment: CDR1 SGDLS and CDR2 YYNGEE. The CDR3 is 16 amino acids. The CDR3 DNA follows: TGTGCCAGCAGCGTAGGGGTTAGCGGGATTGGGGGTGAGCTGTTTTTT. This translates into CASSVGVSGIGGELFF.

The table lists this clonotype with a few counts. The conserved phenylalanine or tryptophan normally closing the CDR3 is absent here, so this likely arose from a read error. The chain combines TRBV7-9 with TRBJ2-2; 8 positions match TRBD2. Germline V gene data show CDR1 as SEHNR and CDR2 as FQNEAQ (reference sequence). The CDR3 extends over 15 amino acids. The CDR3 DNA reads as TGTGCCAGCAGTTTATCGGGGGGGGACACTGGGGAGCTGTTTTTA. Translating it yields CASSLSGGDTGELFL.

Many counts were recorded for this clonotype. CDR3 sequence: CASSFSGPGETQYF. The CDR3 DNA reads TGTGCCAGCAGCTTTTCGGGGCCAGGGGAGACCCAGTACTTC. V and J are TRBV5-6 and TRBJ2-5, with D possibly being TRBD1 or TRBD2 (5 bases each). Germline loops: CDR1 SGHDT, CDR2 YYEEEE. The CDR3 loop spans 14 amino acids. Trimming pared 2 bases from V and 5 bases from J, leaving 13 bases between. Complete variable domain (other parts from reference TRBV5-6 and TRBJ2-5): DAGVTQSPTHLIKTRGQQVTLRCSPKSGHDTVSWYQQALGQGPQFIFQYYEEEERQRGNFPDRFSGHQFPNYSSELNVNALLLGDSALYLCASSFSGPGETQYFGPGTRLLVL.

This clonotype was counted many times. This chain links TRBV6-4 with TRBJ1-1; TRBD1 agrees at 8 bases. V shed 6 bases and J 1 base; nucleotides not matched to a gene: 1. The CDR3 spans 13 residues. Germline V CDR1 and CDR2: MRHNA, SNTAGT. The DNA for the CDR3 is TGTGCCAGCAGGGACAGGGAGAACACTGAAGCTTTCTTT. Encoded protein: CASRDRENTEAFF.

This rearrangement joins TRBV6-4 to TRBJ2-5; D call uncertain. Trimming stripped 6 bases from V and 0 bases from J, with 5 bases between. Germline V gene sequence: CDR1 MRHNA, CDR2 SNTAGT. This CDR3 spans 12 amino acids. In DNA form, the CDR3 reads TGTGCCAGCAGCCCCTACCAAGAGACCCAGTACTTC. It yields the protein CASSPYQETQYF.

V and J are TRBV9 and TRBJ2-1; TRBD2 aligns across 8 bases. There are 15 residues in the CDR3. V lost 4 bases and J lost 4; bases outside the gene matches: 7. CDR1 and CDR2 from the germline V gene are SGDLS and YYNGEE. CDR3 amino acids: CASSSSREGYNEQFF. CDR3 coding DNA: TGTGCCAGCAGCTCCTCTCGGGAGGGGTACAATGAGCAGTTCTTC.

As concerns this clonotype: No DNA is shown, since the ends of the CDR3 on it are uncertain; the CDR3 is the one TCRdb lists. This sequence joins TRBV7-2 and TRBJ2-5; the table calls TRBD2, which could not be checked here. Per germline, CDR1 SGHTA and CDR2 FQGNSA. The length of the CDR3 is 22 amino acids, counting both ends. Here the CDR3 reads CASSQSSQNLEKLFFGSGTQYF.

By its share, this clonotype is medium-sized. The chain couples TRBV7-9 to TRBJ1-2, with a tentative D call TRBD1 (6 bases). The V gene's germline CDR1 is SEHNR and CDR2 FQNEAQ (reference sequence). Trimming left V 1 base short and J 8 bases short, with 8 bases between. The CDR3 consists of 12 residues. The CDR3 DNA sequence: TGTGCCAGCAGCTTAGGACAGGAGGGCTACACCTTC. As protein: CASSLGQEGYTF.

The chain has TRBV20-1 and TRBJ2-3; 7 nucleotides agree with TRBD1. The V segment lost 4 bases and the J segment 6 bases; nucleotides outside the gene matches: 10. The CDR3 runs to 14 residues. Per the germline V gene, CDR1 is DFQATT and CDR2 is SNEGSKA (reference sequence). Written as DNA, the CDR3 is TGCAGTGCTACCCCGGACAGGTCTGGGGATACGCAGTATTTT. It encodes CSATPDRSGDTQYF.

This clonotype was picked up one time. CDR3 loop: CSATAGTSGDSYEQYF. In nucleotides, the CDR3 is TGCAGTGCTACCGCCGGGACTAGCGGGGACTCCTACGAGCAGTACTTC. The chain carries TRBV20-1 and TRBJ2-7; 13 bases fit TRBD2. Germline V gives CDR1 DFQATT, CDR2 SNEGSKA (reference sequence). V lost 4 bases to trimming and J lost 0 bases; unmatched junction nucleotides: 6. CDR3 length equals 16 residues.